Listed here are 17 T cell receptor beta chains from one sample, sequenced in a study of shared clonotypes between healthy human individuals. Sequenced by immunoSEQ multiplex PCR; TCRdb stores in-frame clones only, minus some. The sample has under 850,000 clones, 55% to 80% seen once. The sequenced material came from memory CD4+ T cells sorted from blood. Subset of the sample: CD45RA-negative fraction. The receptors originated from a woman aged 30 to 39 in good health.

The chain is built from TRBV6-6 and TRBJ1-2; D not resolved. This CDR3 comprises 15 residues. V shed 0 bases and J shed 4 bases, with 12 bases lying between them. CDR1 MNHNY and CDR2 SVGAGI come from the germline V gene (reference sequence). As DNA, the CDR3 is TGTGCCAGCAGTTACTCGGAGCAGACCTTCTATGGCTACACCTTC. Its translation is CASSYSEQTFYGYTF.

This sequence joins TRBV9 and TRBJ2-1; D tentatively fits TRBD1 or TRBD2 (5 bases each). V was pared by 1 base and J by 7 bases, with 15 bases between. Germline V gene lookup returns CDR1 SGDLS and CDR2 YYNGEE. This CDR3 comprises 15 residues. CDR3 loop: CASSVYGTGRNEQFF. CDR3 DNA: TGTGCCAGCAGCGTATATGGGACGGGAAGGAATGAGCAGTTCTTC. Full variable domain (remainder filled in from reference TRBV9 and TRBJ2-1): DSGVTQTPKHLITATGQRVTLRCSPRSGDLSVYWYQQSLDQGLQFLIQYYNGEERAKGNILERFSAQQFPDLHSELNLSSLELGDSALYFCASSVYGTGRNEQFFGPGTRLTVL.

This clone came up a few times. The chain combines TRBV4-1 with TRBJ1-5; D not certain. The CDR3 has 13 residues. Trimming removed 0 bases from V and 9 bases from J, with 9 bases in between. Per the germline V gene, CDR1 is MGHRA and CDR2 is YSYEKL. The CDR3 coding sequence is TGCGCCAGCAGCCAAGATTGGAGGACGCCCCAGCATTTT. Its translation: CASSQDWRTPQHF.

The chain employs TRBV19 and TRBJ2-5; 10 bases line up with TRBD2. The J call is uncertain, as TRBJ2-7 better fits the DNA end. Germline V lookup: CDR1 LNHDA, CDR2 SQIVND (reference sequence). CDR3 length: 17 residues. This CDR3 reads CASSTSGPTSSSYEQYF. CDR3 sequence (DNA): TGTGCCAGTTCGACTAGCGGGCCGACGTCGAGCTCCTACGAGCAGTACTTC.

The chain couples TRBV5-1 to TRBJ1-4; TRBD1 matches at 10 bases. The CDR3 has 15 amino acids. CDR1 and CDR2 from the germline V gene are SGHRS and YFSETQ. Germline trimming cut 7 bases from V and 1 base from J; bases unmatched to any gene: 4. The CDR3 loop reads CASGQGGRTNEKLFF. Written as DNA, the CDR3 is TGCGCCAGCGGACAGGGGGGGAGAACTAATGAAAAACTGTTTTTT.

V and J are TRBV19 and TRBJ2-2; TRBD2 matches at 10 bases. V trimming: 6 bases; J trimming: 3 bases; junction bases outside the gene matches: 10. Germline lookup yields CDR1 LNHDA and CDR2 SQIVND (reference sequence). The CDR3 has 17 residues. For the CDR3, the DNA is TGTGCCAGTAGGCGCCGGAGCGGGAGGGCCGACACCGGGGAGCTGTTTTTT. Translated, it gives CASRRRSGRADTGELFF. Based on the CDR3 plus reference TRBV19 and TRBJ2-2, the full variable domain is DGGITQSPKYLFRKEGQNVTLSCEQNLNHDAMYWYRQDPGQGLRLIYYSQIVNDFQKGDIAEGYSVSREKKESFPLTVTSAQKNPTAFYLCASRRRSGRADTGELFFGEGSRLTVL.

The V and J genes are TRBV2 and TRBJ1-2, with 12 bases identical to TRBD1. Trimming at V came to 3 bases and at J to 8 bases, leaving 10 bases not matched to a gene. CDR3 length equals 16 residues. Germline CDR1 is SNHLY and CDR2 is FYNNEI. The CDR3 sequence is CASSELGTGGAEGYTF. In DNA form, the CDR3 reads TGTGCCAGCAGTGAGTTAGGGACAGGGGGCGCGGAGGGCTACACCTTC.

As to this clone: The sample holds other DNA sequences that translate to the same CDR3. This chain connects TRBV7-9 to TRBJ1-1; D gene ambiguous. Germline V CDR1 and CDR2: SEHNR, FQNEAQ (reference sequence). Trimming shortened V by 6 bases and J by 3 bases, and 11 bases separated the two germline ends. This CDR3 is built from 13 residues. The CDR3, as DNA: TGTGCCAGCAGTAGCGGGGTCGACACTGAAGCTTTCTTT. Its translation: CASSSGVDTEAFF.

The V call is TRBV7-3, the J call TRBJ2-5; weak D call: TRBD1 (6 bases). V was clipped by 4 bases and J by 5 bases, with 11 bases between them. This CDR3 is built from 13 residues. The germline V gene has CDR1 SGHTA and CDR2 FQGTGA. CDR3 amino acids: CASSYNRAETQYF. As DNA, the CDR3 is TGTGCCAGCAGCTACAACAGGGCGGAGACCCAGTACTTC.

J is TRBJ2-7 and V is TRBV5-1; D remains ambiguous. Germline values: CDR1 SGHRS, CDR2 YFSETQ. The CDR3 is made up of 12 amino acids. Written as DNA, the CDR3 is TGCGCATTTAAGCGTCCTCGCTACGAGCAGTACTTC. Its translation: CAFKRPRYEQYF.

This clone was counted a few times. V is TRBV2 and J is TRBJ2-3; D unresolved. Trimming took 8 bases from V and 2 from J, leaving 11 bases between them. This CDR3 contains 13 residues. Per the germline V gene, CDR1 is SNHLY and CDR2 is FYNNEI. CDR3 region: CASHLTYTDTQYF. CDR3 nucleotide sequence: TGTGCCAGCCATTTGACATACACAGATACGCAGTATTTT.

Concerning this clone itself: The same CDR3 is also encoded by other DNA sequences in this sample. The chain combines TRBV7-2 with TRBJ2-1, with 8 bases matching TRBD2. The V segment lost 5 bases and the J segment 6 bases; nucleotides outside the gene matches: 3. The length of the CDR3 is 13 residues. CDR1 and CDR2 from the germline V gene are SGHTA and FQGNSA. CDR3 sequence: CASSRGTSNEQFF. CDR3 DNA: TGTGCCAGCAGCAGAGGGACTAGCAATGAGCAGTTCTTC.

V and J are TRBV6-6 and TRBJ1-4; perhaps TRBD1 as D (6 bases). V lost 7 bases and J lost 7, with 19 bases in between. Germline lookup yields CDR1 MNHNY and CDR2 SVGAGI (reference sequence). CDR3 size: 15 residues. CDR3 DNA: TGTGCCAGCAACGCAGGGGCGCGGGGTGGTGAAAAACTGTTTTTT. Protein product: CASNAGARGGEKLFF.

This clone was counted a single time. The V call is TRBV27, the J call TRBJ2-7, with D unclear. The CDR3 totals 13 residues. Deletions cut 1 base from V and 6 bases from J, with 10 bases between. Per germline, CDR1 MNHEY and CDR2 SMNVEV (reference sequence). The CDR3 here is CASSLFRSGEQYF. The CDR3 coding sequence is TGTGCCAGCAGTTTATTCCGATCGGGCGAGCAGTACTTC.

This clone was picked up a small number of times. The rearrangement joins TRBV27 to TRBJ2-6, with no clear D. Germline CDR1 and CDR2: MNHEY and SMNVEV (reference sequence). The CDR3 has 15 amino acids. The V end was cut by 3 bases, the J end by 0 bases, with 6 bases between. The CDR3 nucleotides are TGTGCCAGCAGTTTCATGACCTCTGGGGCCAACGTCCTGACTTTC. Translation: CASSFMTSGANVLTF. The whole variable domain, filled in from reference TRBV27 and TRBJ2-6, reads EAQVTQNPRYLITVTGKKLTVTCSQNMNHEYMSWYRQDPGLGLRQIYYSMNVEVTDKGDVPEGYKVSRKEKRNFPLILESPSPNQTSLYFCASSFMTSGANVLTFGAGSRLTVL.

The rearrangement uses TRBV5-1 and TRBJ2-1; 7 bases map to TRBD2. CDR1 SGHRS and CDR2 YFSETQ come from the germline V gene. Trimming took 4 bases from V and 6 from J; bases not matched to a gene: 4. The CDR3 contains 13 residues. DNA of the CDR3: TGCGCCAGCAGCGGGGGACTATCCAATGAGCAGTTCTTC. It codes for CASSGGLSNEQFF.

The chain joins TRBV19 to TRBJ1-2; no firm D call. Germline V CDR1 and CDR2: LNHDA, SQIVND (reference sequence). The V end lost 5 bases, the J end lost 9 bases, and 13 bases lay between the germline ends. CDR3 length: 12 residues. CDR3 protein: CASSLGRPSYTF. DNA for the CDR3: TGTGCCAGTAGTCTCGGCCGTCCCAGCTACACCTTC.